This T cell receptor (beta chain) came from a study of beta chain features in type 1 diabetes. V gave up 6 bases and J gave up 1 base; unmatched junction bases: 5. Germline lookup yields CDR1 LNHDA and CDR2 SQIVND (reference sequence). The CDR3 has 14 residues. Reverse transcription of all isolated RNA meant that expressed TCRB transcripts were sequenced. Profiling relied on immunoSEQ multiplex PCR, and the TCRdb table lists in-frame clones only, not all of them. The data contain 900,000 or so clones, 17% of them seen just once; the ten biggest clones take up 0.02% to 0.03%. The chain uses TRBV19 and TRBJ2-7, with 8 bases lining up with TRBD2. This clonotype originated in a woman aged 18-29 years in good health. The sequenced sample consisted of naive CD4+ T cells from blood. The CDR3 protein is CASRTSGSSYEQYF. CDR3 bases: TGTGCCAGTAGGACGAGCGGGAGTTCCTACGAGCAGTACTTC.